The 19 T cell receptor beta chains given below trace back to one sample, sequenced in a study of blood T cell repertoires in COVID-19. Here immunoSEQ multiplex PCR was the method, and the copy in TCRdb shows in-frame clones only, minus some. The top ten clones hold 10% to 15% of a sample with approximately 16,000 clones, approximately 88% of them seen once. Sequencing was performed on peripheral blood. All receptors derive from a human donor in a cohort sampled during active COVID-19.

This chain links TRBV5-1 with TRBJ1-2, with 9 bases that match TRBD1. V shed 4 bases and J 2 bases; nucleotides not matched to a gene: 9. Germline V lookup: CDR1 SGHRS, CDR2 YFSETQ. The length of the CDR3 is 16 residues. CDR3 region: CASSPGTGSANYGYTF. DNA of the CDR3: TGCGCCAGCAGCCCCGGGACAGGGTCCGCGAACTATGGCTACACCTTC.

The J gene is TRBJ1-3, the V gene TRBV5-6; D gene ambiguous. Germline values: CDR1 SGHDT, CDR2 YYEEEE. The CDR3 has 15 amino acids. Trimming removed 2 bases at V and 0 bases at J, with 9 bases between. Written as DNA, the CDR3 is TGTGCCAGCAGCTTTAAAGCTTTCTCTGGAAACACCATATATTTT. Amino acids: CASSFKAFSGNTIYF.

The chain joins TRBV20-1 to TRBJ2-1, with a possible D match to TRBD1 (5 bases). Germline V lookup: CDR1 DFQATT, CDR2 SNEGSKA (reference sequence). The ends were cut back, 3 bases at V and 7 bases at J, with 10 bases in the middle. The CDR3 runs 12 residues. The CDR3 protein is CSASFPGNEQFF. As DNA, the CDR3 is TGCAGTGCTAGTTTCCCAGGGAATGAGCAGTTCTTC.

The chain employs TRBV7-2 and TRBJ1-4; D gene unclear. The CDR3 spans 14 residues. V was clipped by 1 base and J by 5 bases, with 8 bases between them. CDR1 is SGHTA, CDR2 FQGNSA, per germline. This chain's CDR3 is CASSLGGANEKLFF. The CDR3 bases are TGTGCCAGCAGCTTAGGTGGAGCAAATGAAAAACTGTTTTTT.

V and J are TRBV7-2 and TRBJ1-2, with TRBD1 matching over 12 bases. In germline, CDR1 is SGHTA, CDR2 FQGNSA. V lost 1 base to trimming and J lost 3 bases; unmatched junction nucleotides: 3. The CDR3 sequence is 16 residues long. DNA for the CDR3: TGTGCCAGCAGCTTAGGGGGACAGGGGGCCGACTATGGCTACACCTTC. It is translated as CASSLGGQGADYGYTF.

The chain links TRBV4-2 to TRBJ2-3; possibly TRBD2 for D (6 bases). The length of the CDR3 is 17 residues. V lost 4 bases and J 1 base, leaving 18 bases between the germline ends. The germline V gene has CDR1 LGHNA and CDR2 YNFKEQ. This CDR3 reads CASSPLMAGSGTDTQYF. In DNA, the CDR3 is TGTGCCAGCAGCCCCCTTATGGCGGGGTCTGGCACAGATACGCAGTATTTT.

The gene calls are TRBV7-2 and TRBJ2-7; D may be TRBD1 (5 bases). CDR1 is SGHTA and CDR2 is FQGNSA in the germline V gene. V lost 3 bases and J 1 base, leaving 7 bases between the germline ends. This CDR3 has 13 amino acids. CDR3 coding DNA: TGTGCCAGCAGCTTCAGGGTTTCCTACGAGCAGTACTTC. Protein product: CASSFRVSYEQYF.

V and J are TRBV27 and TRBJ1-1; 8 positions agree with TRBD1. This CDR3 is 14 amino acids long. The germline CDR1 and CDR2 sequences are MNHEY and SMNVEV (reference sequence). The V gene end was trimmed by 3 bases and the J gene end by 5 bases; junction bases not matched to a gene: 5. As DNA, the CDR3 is TGTGCCAGCAGTTTGAACAGGGGGGGGACTGAAGCTTTCTTT. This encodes CASSLNRGGTEAFF.

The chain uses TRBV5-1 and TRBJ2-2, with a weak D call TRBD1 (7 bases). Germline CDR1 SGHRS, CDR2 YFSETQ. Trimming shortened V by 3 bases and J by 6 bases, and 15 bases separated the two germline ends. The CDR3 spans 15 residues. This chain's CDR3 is CASSSGRGEAGELFF. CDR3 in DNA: TGCGCCAGCAGCTCCGGCAGGGGGGAAGCCGGGGAGCTGTTTTTT.

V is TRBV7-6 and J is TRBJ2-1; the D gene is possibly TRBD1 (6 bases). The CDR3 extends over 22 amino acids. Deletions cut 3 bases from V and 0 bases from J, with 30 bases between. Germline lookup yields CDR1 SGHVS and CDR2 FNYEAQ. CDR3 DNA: TGTGCCAGCAGCTTTGACCTGCCCGGCGGGCGCAGTCAGGGGTACTCCTACAATGAGCAGTTCTTC. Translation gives CASSFDLPGGRSQGYSYNEQFF.

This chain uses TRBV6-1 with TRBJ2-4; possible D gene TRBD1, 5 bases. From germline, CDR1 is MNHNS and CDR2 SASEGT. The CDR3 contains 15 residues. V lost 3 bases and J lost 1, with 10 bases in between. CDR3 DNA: TGTGCCAGCAGTGACCCAGGGTTGGCCAAAAACATTCAGTACTTC. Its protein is CASSDPGLAKNIQYF.

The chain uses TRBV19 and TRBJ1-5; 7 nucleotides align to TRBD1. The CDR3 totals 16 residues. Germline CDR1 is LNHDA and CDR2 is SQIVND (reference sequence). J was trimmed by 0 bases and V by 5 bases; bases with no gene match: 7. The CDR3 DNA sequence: TGTGCCAGTAGTTCACAGGGGAGGTATAGCAATCAGCCCCAGCATTTT. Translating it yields CASSSQGRYSNQPQHF.

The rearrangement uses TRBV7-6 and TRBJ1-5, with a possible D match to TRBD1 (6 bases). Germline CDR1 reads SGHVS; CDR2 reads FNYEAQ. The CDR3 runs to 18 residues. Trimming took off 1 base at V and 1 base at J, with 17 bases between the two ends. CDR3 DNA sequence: TGTGCCAGCAGCTTAGGAGTAGGGGGGGCAACGAGCAATCAGCCCCAGCATTTT. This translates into CASSLGVGGATSNQPQHF.

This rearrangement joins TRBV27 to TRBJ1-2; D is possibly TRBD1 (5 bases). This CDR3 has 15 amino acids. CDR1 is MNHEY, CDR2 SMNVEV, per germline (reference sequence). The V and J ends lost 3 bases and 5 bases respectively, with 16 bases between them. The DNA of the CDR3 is TGTGCCAGCAGTTTGGGGGGGTCCTCCGTGTATGGCTACACCTTC. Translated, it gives CASSLGGSSVYGYTF.

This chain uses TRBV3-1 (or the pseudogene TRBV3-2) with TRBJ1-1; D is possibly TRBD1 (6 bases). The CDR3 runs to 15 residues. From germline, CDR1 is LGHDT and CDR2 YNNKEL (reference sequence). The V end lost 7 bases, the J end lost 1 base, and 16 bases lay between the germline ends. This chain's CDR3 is CASTPFQTGNTEAFF. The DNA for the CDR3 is TGTGCCAGCACCCCTTTCCAGACAGGGAACACTGAAGCTTTCTTT.

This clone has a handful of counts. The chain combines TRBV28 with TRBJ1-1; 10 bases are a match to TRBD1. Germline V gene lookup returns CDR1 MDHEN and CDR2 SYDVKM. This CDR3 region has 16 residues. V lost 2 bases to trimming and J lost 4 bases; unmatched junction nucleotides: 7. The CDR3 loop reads CASSLPRTGGSTEAFF. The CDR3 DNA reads TGTGCCAGCAGTTTACCCAGGACAGGGGGAAGCACTGAAGCTTTCTTT. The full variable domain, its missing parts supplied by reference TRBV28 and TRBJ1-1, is DVKVTQSSRYLVKRTGEKVFLECVQDMDHENMFWYRQDPGLGLRLIYFSYDVKMKEKGDIPEGYSVSREKKERFSLILESASTNQTSMYLCASSLPRTGGSTEAFFGQGTRLTVV.

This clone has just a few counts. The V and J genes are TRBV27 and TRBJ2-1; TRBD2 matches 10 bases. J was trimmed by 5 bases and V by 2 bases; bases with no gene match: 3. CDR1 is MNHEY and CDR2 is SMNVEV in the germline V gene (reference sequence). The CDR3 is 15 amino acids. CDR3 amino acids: CASSLERGGNNEQFF. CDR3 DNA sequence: TGTGCCAGCAGTTTAGAGCGGGGGGGCAACAATGAGCAGTTCTTC.

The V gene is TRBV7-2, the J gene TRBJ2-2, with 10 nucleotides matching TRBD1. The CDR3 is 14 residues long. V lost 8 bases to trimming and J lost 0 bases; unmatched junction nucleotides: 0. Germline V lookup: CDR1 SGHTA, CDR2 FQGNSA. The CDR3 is CASGQGANTGELFF. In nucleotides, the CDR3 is TGTGCCAGCGGACAGGGGGCGAACACCGGGGAGCTGTTTTTT.

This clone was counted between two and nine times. CDR3 DNA sequence: TGTGCCAGTAGTATAGGACATACTACTGAAGCTTTCTTT. Translation: CASSIGHTTEAFF. V usage is TRBV19 and J usage is TRBJ1-1; D not certain. CDR1 is LNHDA and CDR2 is SQIVND in the germline V gene (reference sequence). The CDR3 covers 13 residues. Between the trimmed V and J ends, which lost 1 base and 5 bases, there was a span of 8 bases.